A single sample gave rise to the 32 T cell receptor beta chains below, sequenced in a study of CD8 T cells in Susac syndrome. A quantity of 0.5 to 1 ug RNA underwent reverse transcription using random hexamers. One entry per CDR3 protein results from TCRdb running MiXCR on the immunoSEQ multiplex PCR reads. The sample consists of 150,000 to 200,000 distinct CDR3 sequences, 91% of them appearing once. Sequenced input: CD4+ T cells from PBMCs. The receptors were gathered from a human donor with Susac syndrome.

This chain joins TRBV19 and TRBJ1-2; D ambiguous. V lost 6 bases to trimming and J lost 2 bases, with 10 bases between them. The CDR3 is made up of 13 amino acids. Per germline, CDR1 LNHDA and CDR2 SQIVND (reference sequence). In nucleotides, the CDR3 is TGTGCCAGTAGGTCACGGGTGAACTATGGCTACACCTTC. Its protein product is CASRSRVNYGYTF. Supplemented by reference TRBV19 and TRBJ1-2, the full variable domain reads DGGITQSPKYLFRKEGQNVTLSCEQNLNHDAMYWYRQDPGQGLRLIYYSQIVNDFQKGDIAEGYSVSREKKESFPLTVTSAQKNPTAFYLCASRSRVNYGYTFGSGTRLTVV.

V is TRBV6-5 and J is TRBJ1-1; weak D call: TRBD1 (5 bases). Germline lookup yields CDR1 MNHEY and CDR2 SVGAGI. The V end lost 0 bases, the J end lost 1 base, and 9 bases lay between the germline ends. The CDR3 extends over 15 amino acids. CDR3 DNA: TGTGCCAGCAGTTACTCGAGTCAGGGGAACACTGAAGCTTTCTTT. Translated: CASSYSSQGNTEAFF.

CDR3: CASSKVAGVPDTQYF. The CDR3 region has the DNA TGTGCCAGCAGCAAGGTGGCGGGAGTTCCAGATACGCAGTATTTT. The chain combines TRBV7-3 with TRBJ2-3; TRBD2 matches at 7 bases. The J segment lost 4 bases and the V segment lost 5 bases, leaving 9 bases of the junction unmatched. The CDR3 is made up of 15 amino acids. Germline CDR1 and CDR2: SGHTA and FQGTGA.

The rearrangement links TRBV20-1 to TRBJ2-4; the D call may be TRBD1 or TRBD2 (5 bases each). CDR1 is DFQATT and CDR2 is SNEGSKA in the germline V gene (reference sequence). The CDR3 is 13 amino acids. Trimming removed 6 bases from V and 5 bases from J, with 14 bases in between. The CDR3 sequence is CSAGVTGENIQYF. The CDR3 region has the DNA TGCAGTGCCGGGGTCACAGGAGAAAACATTCAGTACTTC.

The rearrangement joins TRBV7-8 to TRBJ2-5; a weak D match, TRBD1 (6 bases). Germline V lookup: CDR1 SGHVS, CDR2 FQNEAQ. Trimming removed 5 bases at V and 5 bases at J, with 15 bases between. The CDR3 length is 14 residues. In DNA, the CDR3 is TGTGCCAGCAGCAAAGCGGCCCAGGGGGAGACCCAGTACTTC. Its translation is CASSKAAQGETQYF.

The rearrangement uses TRBV3-1 and TRBJ2-7; 9 nucleotides align to TRBD2. The CDR3 is 15 residues long. With 6 bases clipped from V and 6 bases from J, the junction kept 12 bases outside the gene matches. In germline, CDR1 is LGHDT, CDR2 YNNKEL (reference sequence). DNA of the CDR3: TGTGCCAGCAGTCCCCGGTGGAGCGGGAGGAGCGAGCAGTACTTC. This gives the protein CASSPRWSGRSEQYF.

The chain has TRBV9 and TRBJ2-1; 10 bases fit TRBD2. The CDR3 loop spans 16 amino acids. The junction had 3 bases not matched to a gene; V was cut back by 3 bases and J by 0 bases. From germline, CDR1 is SGDLS and CDR2 YYNGEE. In nucleotides, the CDR3 is TGTGCCAGCAGCGGAGCTAGCGGGAGCTCCTACAATGAGCAGTTCTTC. It translates to CASSGASGSSYNEQFF.

The gene calls are TRBV28 and TRBJ2-5; D is undetermined. V lost 4 bases and J 6 bases, leaving 9 bases between the germline ends. This CDR3 is built from 12 residues. Germline V gene sequence: CDR1 MDHEN, CDR2 SYDVKM. CDR3: CASSSPEKTQYF. The CDR3 DNA sequence: TGTGCCAGCAGTTCTCCGGAAAAGACCCAGTACTTC.

This rearrangement joins TRBV20-1 to TRBJ1-5; TRBD1 is a possible D gene (5 bases). This CDR3 has 14 residues. Germline V gene sequence: CDR1 DFQATT, CDR2 SNEGSKA (reference sequence). Trimming removed 3 bases from V and 5 bases from J, with 14 bases in between. Written as DNA, the CDR3 is TGCAGTGCTAGCCCTCCCGAGGGGCATCAGCCCCAGCATTTT. It specifies CSASPPEGHQPQHF.

The J gene is TRBJ1-1, the V gene TRBV20-1; D is unclear. Trimming left V 3 bases short and J 0 bases short, with 11 bases between. The CDR3 is 14 residues long. Germline lookup yields CDR1 DFQATT and CDR2 SNEGSKA (reference sequence). The CDR3 coding sequence is TGCAGTGCTAGCTCCGGGTTGGTGAACACTGAAGCTTTCTTT. Translated: CSASSGLVNTEAFF.

The chain employs TRBV5-6 and TRBJ2-2; D might be TRBD1 (5 bases). The CDR3 is 17 residues long. V lost 0 bases, J lost 0 bases, and 12 bases lay in between. Germline loops: CDR1 SGHDT, CDR2 YYEEEE. CDR3 in amino acids: CASSLAGQDTNTGELFF. CDR3 bases: TGTGCCAGCAGCTTGGCCGGCCAGGACACGAACACCGGGGAGCTGTTTTTT.

The chain uses TRBV4-1 and TRBJ2-1; possibly TRBD1 for D (6 bases). This CDR3 has 16 residues. Germline V gene lookup returns CDR1 MGHRA and CDR2 YSYEKL. The V and J ends lost 0 bases and 0 bases respectively, with 9 bases between them. CDR3 coding DNA: TGCGCCAGCAGCCAAGAGAGGGGGAGCTCCTACAATGAGCAGTTCTTC. It encodes CASSQERGSSYNEQFF.

This clonotype was seen only once. The chain combines TRBV4-1 with TRBJ1-4; the match to TRBD1 covers 10 bases. CDR3 length: 14 amino acids. Trimming at V came to 6 bases and at J to 5 bases, leaving 3 bases not matched to a gene. Per the germline V gene, CDR1 is MGHRA and CDR2 is YSYEKL. The DNA of the CDR3 is TGCGCCAGCAGTCGGGACAGGGGAAATGAAAAACTGTTTTTT. Protein product: CASSRDRGNEKLFF.

The rearrangement links TRBV7-2 to TRBJ2-2; D remains unclear. The CDR3 contains 16 residues. The ends were cut back, 2 bases at V and 2 bases at J, with 12 bases in the middle. From germline, CDR1 is SGHTA and CDR2 FQGNSA. The CDR3 loop is CASSLWSSFNTGELFF. CDR3 in DNA: TGTGCCAGCAGCTTATGGTCAAGTTTCAACACCGGGGAGCTGTTTTTT.

This clonotype came up a few times. The V gene is TRBV7-9, the J gene TRBJ2-5, with 7 bases lining up with TRBD2. V trimming: 6 bases; J trimming: 0 bases; junction bases outside the gene matches: 4. The CDR3 loop spans 14 amino acids. Germline-derived CDR1 and CDR2 are SEHNR and FQNEAQ (reference sequence). The CDR3 reads CASSRTSDQETQYF. The CDR3 DNA is TGTGCCAGCAGTCGAACTAGCGACCAAGAGACCCAGTACTTC. The full variable domain, with the rest looked up from reference TRBV7-9 and TRBJ2-5, is DTGVSQNPRHKITKRGQNVTFRCDPISEHNRLYWYRQTLGQGPEFLTYFQNEAQLEKSRLLSDRFSAERPKGSFSTLEIQRTEQGDSAMYLCASSRTSDQETQYFGPGTRLLVL.

J is TRBJ1-2 and V is TRBV20-1, with D possibly matching TRBD1 (6 bases). This CDR3 region has 13 residues. The germline V and J ends were trimmed by 3 bases and 4 bases, with 12 bases remaining between them. Germline V CDR1 and CDR2: DFQATT, SNEGSKA (reference sequence). The CDR3 reads CSARGTLTYGYTF. CDR3 DNA sequence: TGCAGTGCTAGGGGGACACTTACCTATGGCTACACCTTC.

V usage is TRBV6-5 and J usage is TRBJ2-7; the D is unclear. CDR1 and CDR2 from the germline V gene are MNHEY and SVGAGI. The CDR3 extends over 15 amino acids. Trimming shortened V by 0 bases and J by 2 bases, and 11 bases separated the two germline ends. CDR3 amino acids: CASSYSQRTTYEQYF. The CDR3 nucleotides are TGTGCCAGCAGTTACTCGCAAAGGACCACCTACGAGCAGTACTTC.

As DNA, the CDR3 is TGTGCCAGCAGTTACGGCAGGCCCCCCTACGAGCAGTACTTC. It is translated as CASSYGRPPYEQYF. J is TRBJ2-7 and V is TRBV6-5; D ambiguous. The V and J ends lost 2 bases and 2 bases respectively, with 10 bases between them. The CDR3 loop spans 14 amino acids. Germline V gene sequence: CDR1 MNHEY, CDR2 SVGAGI.

The V gene is TRBV7-9, the J gene TRBJ2-1; 11 bases align to TRBD2. The germline CDR1 and CDR2 sequences are SEHNR and FQNEAQ (reference sequence). V shed 5 bases, J shed 7 bases, and the junction held 19 bases outside the gene matches. The CDR3 extends over 19 amino acids. CDR3 nucleotides: TGTGCCAGCAGCCCGTACACCACTAGCGGGAGAGGATCTAGGAATGAGCAGTTCTTC. It codes for CASSPYTTSGRGSRNEQFF.

The chain employs TRBV7-2 and TRBJ1-1; D is unresolved. Germline-derived CDR1 and CDR2 are SGHTA and FQGNSA. V was pared by 8 bases and J by 4 bases, with 14 bases between. The CDR3 is made up of 13 amino acids. The CDR3 region has the DNA TGTGCCAGCGCCCCCGGGGTCTCCACTGAAGCTTTCTTT. Its translation: CASAPGVSTEAFF.

V usage is TRBV15 and J usage is TRBJ1-1; D might be TRBD1 (5 bases). This CDR3 is built from 14 residues. Trimming removed 0 bases at V and 1 base at J, with 6 bases between. The germline CDR1 and CDR2 sequences are LNHNV and YYDKDF (reference sequence). As DNA, the CDR3 is TGTGCCACCAGCAGAGAGGGGGAGAACACTGAAGCTTTCTTT. Protein sequence: CATSREGENTEAFF.

This clonotype was counted a single time. The V call is TRBV12-3 or TRBV12-4, the J call TRBJ2-1; D is ambiguous. The CDR3 consists of 16 residues. Trimming stripped 6 bases from V and 4 bases from J, with 19 bases between. The CDR3 reads CASSQGWGNDYNEQFF. CDR3 coding DNA: TGTGCCAGCAGCCAAGGGTGGGGTAACGATTACAATGAGCAGTTCTTC.

This chain connects TRBV29-1 to TRBJ1-1; D is ambiguous. The germline V and J ends were trimmed by 3 bases and 2 bases, with 10 bases remaining between them. Germline CDR1 is SQVTM and CDR2 is ANQGSEA. The CDR3 spans 13 residues. The CDR3 here is CSVDAGTNTEAFF. For the CDR3, the DNA is TGCAGCGTTGATGCGGGAACTAACACTGAAGCTTTCTTT.

The rearrangement joins TRBV7-9 to TRBJ2-5; 10 bases fit TRBD2. J was trimmed by 5 bases and V by 4 bases; bases with no gene match: 4. Germline values: CDR1 SEHNR, CDR2 FQNEAQ (reference sequence). The CDR3 is 14 amino acids. CDR3 in DNA: TGTGCCAGCAGCTCTAGCGGGAGTGGTGAGACCCAGTACTTC. This translates into CASSSSGSGETQYF.

This chain links TRBV12-3 or TRBV12-4 with TRBJ1-4; D call uncertain. V dropped 5 bases and J dropped 10 bases, with 14 bases sitting between them. This CDR3 is 13 amino acids long. The CDR3 region has the DNA TGTGCCAGCAGTCAAGTCCGGGAAGGAAAACTGTTTTTT. It yields the protein CASSQVREGKLFF.

The chain carries TRBV9 and TRBJ2-3, with 9 bases that match TRBD1. Germline values: CDR1 SGDLS, CDR2 YYNGEE. The CDR3 is 16 amino acids. V lost 4 bases and J lost 0; bases outside the gene matches: 6. CDR3 bases: TGTGCCAGCAGCCCACGGGACAGGGCCAGCACAGATACGCAGTATTTT. Translation gives CASSPRDRASTDTQYF.

V gene TRBV14 combines with J gene TRBJ2-1; D remains unclear. This CDR3 contains 15 residues. Germline CDR1 SGHDN, CDR2 FVKESK. Trimming cost V 1 base and J 3 bases, with 10 bases left between them. CDR3 residues: CASSQGQKNYNEQFF. The DNA of the CDR3 is TGTGCCAGCAGCCAAGGTCAGAAAAACTACAATGAGCAGTTCTTC.

The chain carries TRBV3-1 and TRBJ1-1, with TRBD1 matching 10 bases. Germline V lookup: CDR1 LGHDT, CDR2 YNNKEL (reference sequence). The V and J ends lost 0 bases and 5 bases, in that order; junction bases with no gene match: 3. This CDR3 has 15 residues. The CDR3 bases are TGTGCCAGCAGCCAAGATTGGACAGGGGGGACTGAAGCTTTCTTT. This gives the protein CASSQDWTGGTEAFF.

This chain links TRBV5-1 with TRBJ2-1, with 10 bases identical to TRBD2. Germline V gene data show CDR1 as SGHRS and CDR2 as YFSETQ. CDR3 length: 16 residues. After removal of 3 bases from V and 1 base from J, the junction contained 4 bases not matched to a gene. In DNA, the CDR3 is TGCGCCAGCAGCTCCCAGCGGGGGGGTTCCTACAATGAGCAGTTCTTC. Its protein is CASSSQRGGSYNEQFF.

V gene TRBV5-6 combines with J gene TRBJ1-5; D possibly corresponds to TRBD1 (5 bases). CDR1 SGHDT and CDR2 YYEEEE come from the germline V gene. This CDR3 has 15 amino acids. Trimming pared 4 bases from V and 3 bases from J, leaving 14 bases between. The chain's CDR3 is CASSTNGAYNQPQHF. Here the CDR3 DNA reads TGTGCCAGCAGCACAAATGGGGCTTACAATCAGCCCCAGCATTTT.

The chain links TRBV7-2 to TRBJ1-4; D is undetermined. V lost 4 bases and J lost 7, with 19 bases in between. Germline V gives CDR1 SGHTA, CDR2 FQGNSA. The CDR3 runs to 16 residues. CDR3 bases: TGTGCCAGCAGCTCACCTACTAAACAACGGACTGAAAAACTGTTTTTT. It codes for CASSSPTKQRTEKLFF.

A single count supports this clonotype. CDR3 residues: CASSLDISNSPLHF. The CDR3 DNA follows: TGCGCCAGCAGCCTGGACATTAGCAATTCACCCCTCCACTTT. J is TRBJ1-6 and V is TRBV5-1; possible D gene TRBD1, 5 bases. Between the trimmed V and J ends, which lost 4 bases and 7 bases, there was a span of 12 bases. Germline V gene data show CDR1 as SGHRS and CDR2 as YFSETQ. The CDR3 is 14 amino acids.